The clone carrying this TCR beta chain has more than one count but fewer than ten. The germline V gene encodes CDR1 LGHNA and CDR2 YNFKEQ. The CDR3 sequence is 15 residues long. Trimming cost V 2 bases and J 6 bases; bases outside gene matches: 9. This sample is part of a study of OX40 agonist ivuxolimab in advanced cancers. The repertoire was sequenced with immunoSEQ multiplex PCR; TCRdb's copy has only in-frame clones and lacks some. In the table there are about 69,000 clones, 90% of which are singletons. The sequencing used CD4+ or CD8+ T cells sorted from blood, collected in a trial of the OX40 agonist ivuxolimab. The chain has TRBV4-2 and TRBJ1-1; 7 bases align to TRBD1. This clonotype was sampled from an adult with an advanced solid tumor such as melanoma, head and neck, liver or kidney cancer. Here the CDR3 reads CASSQQGGISAEAFF. The CDR3 bases are TGTGCCAGCAGCCAACAGGGGGGGATAAGTGCTGAAGCTTTCTTT.